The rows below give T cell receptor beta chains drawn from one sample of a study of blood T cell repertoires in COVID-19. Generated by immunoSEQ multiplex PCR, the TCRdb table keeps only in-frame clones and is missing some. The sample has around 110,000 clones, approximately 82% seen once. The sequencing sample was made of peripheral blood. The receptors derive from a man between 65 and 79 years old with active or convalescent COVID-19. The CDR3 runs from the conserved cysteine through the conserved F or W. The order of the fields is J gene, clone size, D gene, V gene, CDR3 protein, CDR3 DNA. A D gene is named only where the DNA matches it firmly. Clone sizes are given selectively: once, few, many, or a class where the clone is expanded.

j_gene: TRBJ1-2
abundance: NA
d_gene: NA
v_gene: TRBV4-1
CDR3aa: CASSQDRAYGYTF
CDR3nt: TGCGCCAGCAGCCAAGACAGGGCCTATGGCTACACCTTC

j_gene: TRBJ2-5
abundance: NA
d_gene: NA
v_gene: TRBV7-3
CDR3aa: CASSLNSQETQYF
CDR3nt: TGTGCCAGCAGCTTAAATAGTCAAGAGACCCAGTACTTC

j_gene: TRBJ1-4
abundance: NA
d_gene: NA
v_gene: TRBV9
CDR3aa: CASSAGLASTNEKLFF
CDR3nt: TGTGCCAGCAGCGCCGGACTGGCCAGTACTAATGAAAAACTGTTTTTT

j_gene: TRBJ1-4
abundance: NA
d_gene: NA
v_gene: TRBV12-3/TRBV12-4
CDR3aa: CASGSGLDEKLFF
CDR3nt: TGTGCCAGCGGATCAGGGCTGGATGAAAAACTGTTTTTT

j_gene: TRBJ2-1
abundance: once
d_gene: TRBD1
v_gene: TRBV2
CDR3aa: CASTTGGRSYNEQFF
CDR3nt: TGTGCCAGCACAACAGGGGGGCGATCCTACAATGAGCAGTTCTTC

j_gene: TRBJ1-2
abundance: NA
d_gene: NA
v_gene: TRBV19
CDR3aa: CASSTSAGPTAANYGYTF
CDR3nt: TGTGCCAGTAGTACCTCCGCGGGGCCGACAGCAGCTAACTATGGCTACACCTTC

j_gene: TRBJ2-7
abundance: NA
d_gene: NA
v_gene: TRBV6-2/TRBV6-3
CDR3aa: CASSYRDSISYEQYF
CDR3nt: TGTGCCAGCAGTTACCGAGATTCCATCTCCTACGAGCAGTACTTC

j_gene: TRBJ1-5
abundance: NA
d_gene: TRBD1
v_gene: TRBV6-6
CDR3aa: CASRDSRTGMGQPQHF
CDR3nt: TGTGCCAGCAGGGACTCCCGGACAGGTATGGGTCAGCCCCAGCATTTT

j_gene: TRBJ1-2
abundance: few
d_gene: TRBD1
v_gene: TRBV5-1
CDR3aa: CASSPGQSFRSDYGYTF
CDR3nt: TGCGCCAGCAGCCCGGGACAGAGTTTTCGTTCGGACTATGGCTACACCTTC

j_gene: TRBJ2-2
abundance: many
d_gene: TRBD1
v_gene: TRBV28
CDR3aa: CASSAGQAKIRGELFF
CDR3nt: TGTGCCAGCAGTGCCGGACAGGCGAAGATACGCGGGGAGCTGTTTTTT

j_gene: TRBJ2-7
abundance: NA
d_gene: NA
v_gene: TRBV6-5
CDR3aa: CASSQDLYYEQYF
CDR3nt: TGTGCCAGCAGCCAGGACTTATACTACGAGCAGTACTTC

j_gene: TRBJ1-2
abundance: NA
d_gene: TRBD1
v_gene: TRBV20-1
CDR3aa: CSAKTGYDYTF
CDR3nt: TGCAGTGCCAAGACAGGGTACGACTACACCTTC

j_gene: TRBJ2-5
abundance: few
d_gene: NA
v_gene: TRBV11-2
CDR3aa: CASSLGLREETQYF
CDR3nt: TGTGCCAGCAGCTTAGGTCTGCGGGAAGAGACCCAGTACTTC

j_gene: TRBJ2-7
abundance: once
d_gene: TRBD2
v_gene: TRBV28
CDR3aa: CASSLAASGTHSYEQYF
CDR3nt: TGTGCCAGCAGTTTAGCGGCTAGCGGGACGCACTCCTACGAGCAGTACTTC

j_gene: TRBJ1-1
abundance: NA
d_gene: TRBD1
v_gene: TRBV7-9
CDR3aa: CASSPKGQENTEAFF
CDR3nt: TGTGCCAGCAGCCCCAAGGGACAGGAGAACACTGAAGCTTTCTTT

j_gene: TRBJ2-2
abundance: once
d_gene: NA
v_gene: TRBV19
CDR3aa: CASSIGTGINTGELFF
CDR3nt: TGTGCCAGTAGTATAGGTACGGGGATTAACACCGGGGAGCTGTTTTTT

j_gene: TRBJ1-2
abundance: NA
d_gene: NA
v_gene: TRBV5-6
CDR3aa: CASSLAPGTDSIDGYTF
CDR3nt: TGTGCCAGCAGCTTGGCCCCTGGGACTGACTCTATTGATGGCTACACCTTC

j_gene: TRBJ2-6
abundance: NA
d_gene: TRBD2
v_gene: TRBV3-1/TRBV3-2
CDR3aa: CASSQERLAGISGANVLTF
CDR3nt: TGTGCCAGCAGCCAAGAGAGACTAGCGGGGATCTCTGGGGCCAACGTCCTGACTTTC

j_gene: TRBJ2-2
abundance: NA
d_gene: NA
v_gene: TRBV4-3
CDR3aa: CASSQEHHTGELFF
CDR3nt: TGCGCCAGCAGCCAAGAACATCACACCGGGGAGCTGTTTTTT

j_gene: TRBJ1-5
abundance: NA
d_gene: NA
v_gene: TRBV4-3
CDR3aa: CASSQAVGNQPQHF
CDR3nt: TGCGCCAGCAGCCAAGCGGTCGGGAATCAGCCCCAGCATTTT

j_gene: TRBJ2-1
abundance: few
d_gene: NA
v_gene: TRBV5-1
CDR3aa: CASSLKASETYNEQFF
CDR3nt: TGCGCCAGCAGCTTGAAGGCTAGCGAGACGTACAATGAGCAGTTCTTC

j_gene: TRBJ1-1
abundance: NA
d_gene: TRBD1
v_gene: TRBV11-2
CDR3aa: CASSLNGQGTEAFF
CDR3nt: TGTGCCAGCAGCTTAAATGGACAGGGGACTGAAGCTTTCTTT

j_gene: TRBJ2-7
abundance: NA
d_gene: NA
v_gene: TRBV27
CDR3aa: CASSFGVPPYEQYF
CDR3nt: TGTGCCAGCAGTTTCGGGGTACCCCCCTACGAGCAGTACTTC

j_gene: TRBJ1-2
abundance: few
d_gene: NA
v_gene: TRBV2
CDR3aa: CASRDTGTYYGYTF
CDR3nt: TGTGCCAGCAGAGATACCGGGACATATTATGGCTACACCTTC

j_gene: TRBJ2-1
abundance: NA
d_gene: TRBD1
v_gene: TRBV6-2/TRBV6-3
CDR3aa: CASSYSQGGGPRDYEQFF
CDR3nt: TGTGCCAGCAGTTACTCACAGGGGGGTGGACCACGCGACTATGAGCAGTTCTTC

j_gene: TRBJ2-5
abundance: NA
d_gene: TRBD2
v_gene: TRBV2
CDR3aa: CASSLAGSETQYF
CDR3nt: TGTGCCAGCAGTCTAGCGGGGTCAGAGACCCAGTACTTC

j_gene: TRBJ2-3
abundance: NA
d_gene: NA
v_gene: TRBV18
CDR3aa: CASSPIQGATDTQYF
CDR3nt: TGTGCCAGCTCACCTATACAGGGTGCCACAGATACGCAGTATTTT

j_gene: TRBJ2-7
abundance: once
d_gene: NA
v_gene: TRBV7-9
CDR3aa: CASSLTRGYEQYF
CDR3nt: TGTGCCAGCAGCTTAACCCGGGGTTACGAGCAGTACTTC

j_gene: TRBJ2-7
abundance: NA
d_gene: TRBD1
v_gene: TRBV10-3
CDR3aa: CAISGQGNSYEQYF
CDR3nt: TGTGCCATCAGTGGACAGGGTAACTCCTACGAGCAGTACTTC

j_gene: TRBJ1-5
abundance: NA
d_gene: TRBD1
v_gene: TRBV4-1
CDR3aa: CASSQDTGARTNQPQHF
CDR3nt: TGCGCCAGCAGCCAGGATACAGGGGCCAGGACTAATCAGCCCCAGCATTTT

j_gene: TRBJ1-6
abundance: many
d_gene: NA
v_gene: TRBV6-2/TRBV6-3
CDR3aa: CASSRRGNNSPLHF
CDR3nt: TGTGCCAGCAGTAGAAGGGGGAATAATTCACCCCTCCACTTT

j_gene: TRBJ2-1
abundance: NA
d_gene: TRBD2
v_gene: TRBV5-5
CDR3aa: CASSRTSGDYNEQFF
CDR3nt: TGTGCCAGCAGCCGGACTAGCGGGGACTACAATGAGCAGTTCTTC

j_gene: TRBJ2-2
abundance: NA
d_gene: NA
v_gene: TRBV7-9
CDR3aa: CASSSDLVGELFF
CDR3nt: TGTGCCAGCAGCTCGGACTTAGTCGGGGAGCTGTTTTTT

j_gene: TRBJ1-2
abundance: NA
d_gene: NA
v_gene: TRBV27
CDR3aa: CASSLQGSYGYTF
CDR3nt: TGTGCCAGCAGTCTACAGGGTAGCTATGGCTACACCTTC

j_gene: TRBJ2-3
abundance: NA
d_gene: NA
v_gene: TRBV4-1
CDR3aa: CASKGGLNERDTQYF
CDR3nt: TGCGCCAGCAAGGGGGGACTAAACGAACGGGATACGCAGTATTTT

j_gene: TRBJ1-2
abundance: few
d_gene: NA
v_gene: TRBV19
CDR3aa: CASSIPGANYGYTF
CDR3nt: TGTGCCAGTAGTATTCCAGGGGCTAACTATGGCTACACCTTC

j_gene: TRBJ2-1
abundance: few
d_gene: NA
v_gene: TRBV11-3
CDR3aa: CASSLDRRGGEQFF
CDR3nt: TGTGCCAGCAGCTTAGATCGGAGAGGGGGTGAGCAGTTCTTC

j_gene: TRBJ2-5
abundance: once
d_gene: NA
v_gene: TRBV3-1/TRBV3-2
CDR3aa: CASSRSGYGETQYF
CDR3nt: TGTGCCAGCAGCCGGTCGGGGTATGGTGAGACCCAGTACTTC

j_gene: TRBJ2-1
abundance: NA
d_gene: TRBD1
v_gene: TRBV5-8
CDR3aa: CASSLGQGRFF
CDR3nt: TGTGCCAGCAGCTTGGGACAGGGAAGGTTCTTC

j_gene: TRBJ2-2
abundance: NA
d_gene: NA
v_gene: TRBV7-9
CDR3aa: CASSLLPSTGELFF
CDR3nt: TGTGCCAGCAGCTTATTACCTAGCACCGGGGAGCTGTTTTTT

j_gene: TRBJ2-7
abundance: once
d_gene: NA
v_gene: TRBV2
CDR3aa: CASSAFGIGSYEQYF
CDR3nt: TGTGCCAGCAGTGCTTTCGGGATAGGCTCCTACGAGCAGTACTTC